This T cell receptor (beta chain) came from a study of blood T cell repertoires in COVID-19. Germline V gene lookup returns CDR1 SGHKS and CDR2 YYEKEE (reference sequence). The CDR3 contains 16 residues. V lost 4 bases, J lost 8 bases, and 12 bases stayed unmatched. Sequencing was performed with immunoSEQ multiplex PCR; in TCRdb, only in-frame clones are kept and a portion is missing. The top ten hold around 5.1% of the sample, which has approximately 350,000 clones, 83% seen once. The material sequenced was PBMCs or T cells enriched from blood (not recorded which). The V gene is TRBV5-5, the J gene TRBJ1-4; 9 positions match TRBD1. The sequence derives from a woman aged 45-60 years who had recovered from COVID-19. In DNA form, the CDR3 reads TGTGCCAGCAGCCCATACGGGACAGGGTTTCTGGAAAAACTGTTTTTT. Translated: CASSPYGTGFLEKLFF.